This T cell receptor beta chain was sequenced during a study of T cell responses to AZD1222 COVID-19 vaccine. Broader study findings: At baseline, just 6 or 7 AZD1222 recipients tested seropositive. Donors were chiefly white British, with a greater number of females, and clonal diversity was perhaps underestimated. Scientists sampled the repertoires only once the peak T cell response had passed.

The CDR3 has 13 residues. Trimming removed 3 bases from V and 4 bases from J, with 8 bases in between. Germline-derived CDR1 and CDR2 are SEHNR and FQNEAQ (reference sequence). Method: immunoSEQ multiplex PCR; TCRdb's copy keeps in-frame clones and lacks some. The table lists approximately 150,000 clones, 80% to 95% of them singletons. A word on this clone: The antigen is undetermined. Other DNA sequences from this sample encode an identical CDR3 as well.

J is TRBJ2-3 and V is TRBV7-9, with a possible D match to TRBD2 (6 bases). The source is an adult who received the AZD1222 COVID-19 vaccine. Specimen: peripheral blood, collected 28 days after the second AZD1222 dose. The CDR3 here is CASSLEGSDTQYF. CDR3 nucleotides: TGTGCCAGCAGCTTGGAGGGGTCAGATACGCAGTATTTT.